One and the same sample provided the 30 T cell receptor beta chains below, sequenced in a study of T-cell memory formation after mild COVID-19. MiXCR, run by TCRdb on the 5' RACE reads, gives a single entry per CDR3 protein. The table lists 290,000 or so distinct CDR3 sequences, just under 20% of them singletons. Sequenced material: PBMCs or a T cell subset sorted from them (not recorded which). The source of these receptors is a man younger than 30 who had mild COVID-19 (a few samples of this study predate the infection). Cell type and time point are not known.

The CDR3 spells CSVRLGGSTDTQYF. The CDR3 region has the DNA TGCAGCGTTCGGCTCGGGGGGAGCACAGATACGCAGTATTTT. The gene calls are TRBV29-1 and TRBJ2-3; 7 bases fit TRBD2. There are 14 residues in the CDR3. Germline V gene sequence: CDR1 SQVTM, CDR2 ANQGSEA. The junction had 5 bases not matched to a gene; V was cut back by 5 bases and J by 0 bases.

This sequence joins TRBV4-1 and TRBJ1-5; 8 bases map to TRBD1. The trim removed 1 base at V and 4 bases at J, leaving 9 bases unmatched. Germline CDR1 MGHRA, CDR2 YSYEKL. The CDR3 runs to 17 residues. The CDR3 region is CASSQGRQGARNQPQHF. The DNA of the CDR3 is TGCGCCAGCAGCCAAGGGCGGCAGGGGGCACGAAATCAGCCCCAGCATTTT.

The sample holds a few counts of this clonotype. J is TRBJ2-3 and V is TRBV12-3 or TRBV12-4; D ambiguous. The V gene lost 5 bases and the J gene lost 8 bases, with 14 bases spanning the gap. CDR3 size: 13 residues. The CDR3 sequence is CASSRFRISTQYF. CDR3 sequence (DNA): TGTGCCAGCAGTAGGTTCCGGATCTCTACGCAGTATTTT.

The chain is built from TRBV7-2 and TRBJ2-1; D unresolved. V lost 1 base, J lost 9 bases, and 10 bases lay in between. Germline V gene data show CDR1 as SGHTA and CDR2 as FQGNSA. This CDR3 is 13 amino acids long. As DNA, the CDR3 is TGTGCCAGCAGCTTAGTAAAGGAGTTTGAGCAGTTCTTC. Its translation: CASSLVKEFEQFF.

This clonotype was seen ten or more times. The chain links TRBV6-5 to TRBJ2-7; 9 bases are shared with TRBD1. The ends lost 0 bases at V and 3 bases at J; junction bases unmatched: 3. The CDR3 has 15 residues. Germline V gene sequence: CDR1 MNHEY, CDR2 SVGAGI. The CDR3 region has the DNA TGTGCCAGCAGTTACTCCGGGACAGGGCGCTACGAGCAGTACTTC. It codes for CASSYSGTGRYEQYF.

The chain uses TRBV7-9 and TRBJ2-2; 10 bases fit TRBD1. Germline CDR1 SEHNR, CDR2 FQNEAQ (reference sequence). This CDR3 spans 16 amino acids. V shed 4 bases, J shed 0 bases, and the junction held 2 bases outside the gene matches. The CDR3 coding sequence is TGTGCCAGCAGCTCGACAGGGGGCGCGAACACCGGGGAGCTGTTTTTT. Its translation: CASSSTGGANTGELFF.

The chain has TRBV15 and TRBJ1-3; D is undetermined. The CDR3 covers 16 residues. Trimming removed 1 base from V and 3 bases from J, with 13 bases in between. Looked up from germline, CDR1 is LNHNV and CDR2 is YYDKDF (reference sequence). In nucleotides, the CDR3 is TGTGCCACCAGCAGAGGTTCTGGCAGAAATGGAAACACCATATATTTT. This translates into CATSRGSGRNGNTIYF.

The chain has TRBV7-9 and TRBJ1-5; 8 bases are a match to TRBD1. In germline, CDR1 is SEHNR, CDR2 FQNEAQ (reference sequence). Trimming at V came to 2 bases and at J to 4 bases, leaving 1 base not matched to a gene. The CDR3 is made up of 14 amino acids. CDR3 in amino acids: CASSLQGANQPQHF. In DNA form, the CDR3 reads TGTGCCAGCAGCTTACAGGGGGCGAATCAGCCCCAGCATTTT.

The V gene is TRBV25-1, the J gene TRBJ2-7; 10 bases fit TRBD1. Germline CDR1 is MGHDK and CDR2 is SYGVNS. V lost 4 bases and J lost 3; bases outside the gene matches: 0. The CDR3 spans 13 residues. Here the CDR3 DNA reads TGTGCCAGCAGTGGGACAGGGGGCTACGAGCAGTACGTC. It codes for CASSGTGGYEQYV.

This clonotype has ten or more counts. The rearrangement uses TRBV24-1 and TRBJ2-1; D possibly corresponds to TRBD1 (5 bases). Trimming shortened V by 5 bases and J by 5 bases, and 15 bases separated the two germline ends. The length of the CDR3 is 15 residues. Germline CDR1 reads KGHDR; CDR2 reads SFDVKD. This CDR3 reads CATSVAQGGHNEQFF. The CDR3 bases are TGTGCCACCAGTGTGGCGCAGGGTGGGCACAATGAGCAGTTCTTC.

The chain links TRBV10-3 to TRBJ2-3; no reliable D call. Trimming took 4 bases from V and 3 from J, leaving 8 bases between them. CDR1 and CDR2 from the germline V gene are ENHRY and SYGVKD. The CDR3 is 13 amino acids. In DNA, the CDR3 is TGTGCCATCAGTGCCTACTCGACAGATACGCAGTATTTT. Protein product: CAISAYSTDTQYF.

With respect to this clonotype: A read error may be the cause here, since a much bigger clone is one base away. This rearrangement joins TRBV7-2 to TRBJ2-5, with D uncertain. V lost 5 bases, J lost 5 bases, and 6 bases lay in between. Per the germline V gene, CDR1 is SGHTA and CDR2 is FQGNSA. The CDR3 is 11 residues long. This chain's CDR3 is CASSAWETQYF. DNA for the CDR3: TGTGCCAGCAGCGCCTGGGAGACCCAGTACTTC.

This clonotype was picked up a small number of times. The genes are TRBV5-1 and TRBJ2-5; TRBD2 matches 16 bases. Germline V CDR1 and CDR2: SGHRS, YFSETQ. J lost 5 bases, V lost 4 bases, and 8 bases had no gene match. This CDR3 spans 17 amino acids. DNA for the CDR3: TGCGCCAGCAGCCTGGGGACTAGCGGGGGGGCCAAGGAGACCCAGTACTTC. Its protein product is CASSLGTSGGAKETQYF.

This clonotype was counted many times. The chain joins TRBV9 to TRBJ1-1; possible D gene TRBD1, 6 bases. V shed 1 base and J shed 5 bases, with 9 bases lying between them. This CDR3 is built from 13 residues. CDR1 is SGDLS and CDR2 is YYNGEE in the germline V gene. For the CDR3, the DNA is TGTGCCAGCAGCGTACAAGGGGGGACTGAAGCTTTCTTT. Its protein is CASSVQGGTEAFF.

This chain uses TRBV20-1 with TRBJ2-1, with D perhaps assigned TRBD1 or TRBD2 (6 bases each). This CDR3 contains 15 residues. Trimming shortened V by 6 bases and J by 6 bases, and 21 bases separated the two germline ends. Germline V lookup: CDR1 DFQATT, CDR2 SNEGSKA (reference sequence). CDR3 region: CSAEMGGRYLNEQFF. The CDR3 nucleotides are TGCAGTGCGGAAATGGGGGGCCGGTATCTCAATGAGCAGTTCTTC.

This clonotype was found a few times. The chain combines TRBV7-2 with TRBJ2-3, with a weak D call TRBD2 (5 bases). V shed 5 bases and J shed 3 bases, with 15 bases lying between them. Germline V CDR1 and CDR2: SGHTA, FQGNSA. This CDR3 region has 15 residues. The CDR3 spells CASSELVPPTDTQYF. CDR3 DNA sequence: TGTGCCAGCAGCGAACTAGTCCCTCCGACAGATACGCAGTATTTT.

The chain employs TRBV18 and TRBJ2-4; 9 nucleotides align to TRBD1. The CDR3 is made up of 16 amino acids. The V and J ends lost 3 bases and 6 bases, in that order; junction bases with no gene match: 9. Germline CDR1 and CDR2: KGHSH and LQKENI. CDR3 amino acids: CASSPSGTGKGNIQYF. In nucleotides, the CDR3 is TGTGCCAGCTCACCCTCAGGGACAGGGAAAGGAAACATTCAGTACTTC.

The CDR3 region has the DNA TGTGCCAGCAGTTACCCCGGGACGGCCTATGGCTACACCTTC. This translates into CASSYPGTAYGYTF. V is TRBV6-2 or TRBV6-3 and J is TRBJ1-2; a weak D match, TRBD1 (5 bases). Trimming took off 2 bases at V and 4 bases at J, with 11 bases between the two ends. The CDR3 covers 14 residues. CDR1 is MNHEY and CDR2 is SVGEGT in the germline V gene.

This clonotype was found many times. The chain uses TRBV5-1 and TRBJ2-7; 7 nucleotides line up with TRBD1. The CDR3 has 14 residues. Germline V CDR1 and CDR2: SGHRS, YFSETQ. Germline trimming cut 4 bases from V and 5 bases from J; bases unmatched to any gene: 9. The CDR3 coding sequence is TGCGCCAGCAGCCCTCGACAGGGAGCCGACGAGCAGTACTTC. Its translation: CASSPRQGADEQYF.

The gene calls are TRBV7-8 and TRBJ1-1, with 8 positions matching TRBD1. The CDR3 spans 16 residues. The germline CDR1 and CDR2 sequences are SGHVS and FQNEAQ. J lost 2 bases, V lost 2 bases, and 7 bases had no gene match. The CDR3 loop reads CASSLMGQDLNTEAFF. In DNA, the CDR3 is TGTGCCAGCAGCTTAATGGGACAGGACCTCAACACTGAAGCTTTCTTT. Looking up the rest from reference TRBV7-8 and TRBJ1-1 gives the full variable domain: GAGVSQSPRYKVAKRGQDVALRCDPISGHVSLFWYQQALGQGPEFLTYFQNEAQLDKSGLPSDRFFAERPEGSVSTLKIQRTQQEDSAVYLCASSLMGQDLNTEAFFGQGTRLTVV.

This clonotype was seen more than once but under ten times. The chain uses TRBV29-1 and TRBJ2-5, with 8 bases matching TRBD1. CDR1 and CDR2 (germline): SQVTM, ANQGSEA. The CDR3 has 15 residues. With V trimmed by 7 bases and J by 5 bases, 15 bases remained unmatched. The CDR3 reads CSGRTGNGEGETQYF. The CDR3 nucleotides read TGCAGCGGAAGGACAGGGAACGGTGAGGGGGAGACCCAGTACTTC.

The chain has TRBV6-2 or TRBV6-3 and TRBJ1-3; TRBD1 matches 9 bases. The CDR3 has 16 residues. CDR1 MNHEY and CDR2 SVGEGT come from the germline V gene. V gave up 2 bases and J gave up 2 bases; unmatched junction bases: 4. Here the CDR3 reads CASSYLGTGTGNTIYF. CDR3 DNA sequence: TGTGCCAGCAGTTACCTCGGGACAGGGACTGGAAACACCATATATTTT.

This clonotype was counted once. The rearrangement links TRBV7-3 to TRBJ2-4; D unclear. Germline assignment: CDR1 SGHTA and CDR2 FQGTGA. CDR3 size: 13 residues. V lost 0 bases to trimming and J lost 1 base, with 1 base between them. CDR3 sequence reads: CASSLTAKNIQYF. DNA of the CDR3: TGTGCCAGCAGCTTAACTGCCAAAAACATTCAGTACTTC. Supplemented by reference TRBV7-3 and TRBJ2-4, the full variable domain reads GAGVSQTPSNKVTEKGKYVELRCDPISGHTALYWYRQSLGQGPEFLIYFQGTGAADDSGLPNDRFFAVRPEGSVSTLKIQRTERGDSAVYLCASSLTAKNIQYFGAGTRLSVL.

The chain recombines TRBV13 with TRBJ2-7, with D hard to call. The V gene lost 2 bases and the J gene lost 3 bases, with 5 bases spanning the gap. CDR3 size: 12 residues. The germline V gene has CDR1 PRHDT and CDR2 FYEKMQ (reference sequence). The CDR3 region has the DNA TGTGCCAGCAGCTTACCAAACTACGAGCAGTACTTC. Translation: CASSLPNYEQYF.

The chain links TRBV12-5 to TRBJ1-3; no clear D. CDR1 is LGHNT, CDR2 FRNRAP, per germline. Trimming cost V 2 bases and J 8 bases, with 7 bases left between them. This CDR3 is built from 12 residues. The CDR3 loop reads CASGLHLDTIYF. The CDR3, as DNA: TGTGCTAGTGGTTTGCACCTTGACACCATATATTTT.

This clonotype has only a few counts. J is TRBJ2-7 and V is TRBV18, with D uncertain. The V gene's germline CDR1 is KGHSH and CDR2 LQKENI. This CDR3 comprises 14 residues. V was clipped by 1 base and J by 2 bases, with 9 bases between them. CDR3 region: CASSPRELTYEQYF. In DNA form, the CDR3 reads TGTGCCAGCTCACCACGTGAGTTAACCTACGAGCAGTACTTC.

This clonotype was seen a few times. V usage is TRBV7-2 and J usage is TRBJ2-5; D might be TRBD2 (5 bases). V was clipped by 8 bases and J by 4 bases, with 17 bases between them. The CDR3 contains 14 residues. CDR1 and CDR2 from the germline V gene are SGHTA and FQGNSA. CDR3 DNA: TGTGCCAGCCTCTCCGGGCCCAGCGGAGAGACCCAGTACTTC. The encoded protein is CASLSGPSGETQYF.

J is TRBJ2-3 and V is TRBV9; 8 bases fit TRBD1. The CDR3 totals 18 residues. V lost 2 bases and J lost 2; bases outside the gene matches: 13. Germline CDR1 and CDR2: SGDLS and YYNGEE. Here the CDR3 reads CASSVDRVVSHTTDTQYF. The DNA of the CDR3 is TGTGCCAGCAGCGTGGACAGGGTCGTGTCCCATACCACAGATACGCAGTATTTT.

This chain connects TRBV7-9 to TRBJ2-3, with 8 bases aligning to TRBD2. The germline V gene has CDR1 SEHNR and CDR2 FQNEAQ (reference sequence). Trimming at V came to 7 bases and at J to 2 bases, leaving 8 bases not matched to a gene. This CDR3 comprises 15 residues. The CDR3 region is CASTPAGVFTDTQYF. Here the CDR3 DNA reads TGTGCCAGCACCCCAGCGGGAGTTTTCACAGATACGCAGTATTTT.

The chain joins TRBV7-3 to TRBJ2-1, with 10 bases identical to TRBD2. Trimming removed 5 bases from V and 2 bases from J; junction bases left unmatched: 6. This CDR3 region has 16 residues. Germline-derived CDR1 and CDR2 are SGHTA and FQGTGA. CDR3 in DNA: TGTGCCAGCAGCGCCCGGGGACTAGCGCCCTACAATGAGCAGTTCTTC. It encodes CASSARGLAPYNEQFF.